This TCR beta chain was found in a study of Ad26.COV2.S vaccination and SARS-CoV-2 variants. The study's findings and limits: Comparable non-spike TCR breadth was observed in vaccine and placebo recipients. The TCR breadth and depth analyses may have understated or missed part of the total T cell responses. Vaccine recipients showed a spike-specific TCR breadth that was higher than in placebo recipients.

Treatment indicated: 15 to 20 received Ad26.COV2.S at low or high dose, single or two shots; about 5 received placebo; per-sample allocation not given. After the first vaccine or placebo injection, samples were drawn on day 63. This table comes from immunoSEQ multiplex PCR, and its TCRdb copy is limited to in-frame clones, with some not included. The sample yields about 350,000 clones, about nine tenths seen once. Details on this clone: The antigen remains unidentified.

Sequenced here: peripheral blood, sampled in a trial of Ad26.COV2.S vaccine versus placebo. This receptor was taken from a person aged 18-65 years who received the Ad26.COV2.S COVID-19 vaccine or a placebo.

CDR3 nucleotides: TGTGCCAGCAGTCCCCGTTTTAACACCTACACTGAAGCTTTCTTT. Translation: CASSPRFNTYTEAFF. This chain connects TRBV27 to TRBJ1-1; D gene unclear. V was pared by 5 bases and J by 3 bases, with 16 bases between. Germline loops: CDR1 MNHEY, CDR2 SMNVEV (reference sequence). This CDR3 is 15 amino acids long.